One and the same sample provided the 4 T cell receptor beta chains below, sequenced in a study of shared clonotypes between healthy human individuals. The repertoire was sequenced with immunoSEQ multiplex PCR; TCRdb's copy has only in-frame clones and lacks some. The sample gives about 730,000 clones, 72% of which show up once; more than 1.5% is in the top ten. The sample comprised memory CD4+ T cells sorted from blood. Subset noted: CD45RA-negative fraction. The receptors originated from a woman aged 25 to 39 in good health.

This rearrangement joins TRBV5-4 to TRBJ2-5; D is possibly TRBD2 (6 bases). This CDR3 is 16 amino acids long. The V end was cut by 6 bases, the J end by 3 bases, with 21 bases between. Germline loops: CDR1 SGHNT, CDR2 YYREEE (reference sequence). As DNA, the CDR3 is TGTGCCAGCATCCCCTTCCCAGCGGGTGACAAAGAGACCCAGTACTTC. Amino acids: CASIPFPAGDKETQYF.

Regarding this clone: The identical CDR3 is also encoded by other nucleotide sequences in the sample. This rearrangement joins TRBV4-1 to TRBJ1-1; D ambiguous. V was shortened by 0 bases and J by 3 bases, with 8 bases between the two germline ends. The CDR3 totals 14 residues. Germline CDR1 is MGHRA and CDR2 is YSYEKL. The CDR3 DNA sequence: TGCGCCAGCAGCCAAGAGGGCAGATACACTGAAGCTTTCTTT. It specifies CASSQEGRYTEAFF.

V and J are TRBV19 and TRBJ2-3, with D maybe TRBD1 (6 bases). CDR1 and CDR2 (germline): LNHDA, SQIVND (reference sequence). The CDR3 spans 16 residues. The V end lost 0 bases, the J end lost 0 bases, and 10 bases lay between the germline ends. CDR3 amino acids: CASSIEGTSSTDTQYF. In DNA form, the CDR3 reads TGTGCCAGTAGTATAGAAGGGACAAGTAGCACAGATACGCAGTATTTT.

Only a few counts were recorded for this clone. The chain joins TRBV6-5 to TRBJ1-3; D possibly corresponds to TRBD1 (6 bases). Germline CDR1 and CDR2: MNHEY and SVGAGI. The V gene lost 4 bases and the J gene lost 3 bases, with 10 bases spanning the gap. There are 14 residues in the CDR3. CDR3 nucleotide sequence: TGTGCCAGCAGTTCCGGGACAATTGGAAACACCATATATTTT. Its protein product is CASSSGTIGNTIYF.